These 21 T cell receptor beta chains were sequenced from one sample in a study of CXCR3-negative and CXCR3-positive naive CD8 T cells. Study results and limitations: Naive CXCR3-positive cells had TRB CDR3s more hydrophobic than those of CXCR3-negative naive cells.

The antigens these receptors bind are not known. UMI labels and 5' RACE were used to prepare the TRB cDNA libraries. TCRdb processed the 5' RACE reads again and assigns one entry to each CDR3 protein, with no DNA. The sample table includes around 140,000 distinct CDR3 sequences. Sequenced input: naive CXCR3+ CD8+ T cells from blood. The subset is: CD45RO-CCR7+CD27+CD95- naive CD8+ T cells expressing CXCR3 (TNR3+). The receptors stem from a human donor in good health. Some clones in this sample may be carry-over from other donors' samples.

This sequence joins TRBV12-3 or TRBV12-4 and TRBJ1-5. The CDR3 is 14 amino acids. The CDR3 sequence: CASSINGAHQPQHF.

The chain joins TRBV5-1 to TRBJ2-5; there is no DNA to check the TCRdb D call of TRBD2. Germline values: CDR1 SGHRS, CDR2 YFSETQ. The CDR3 covers 17 residues. The CDR3 protein is CASSSGLAGESLETQYF.

The chain uses TRBV28 and TRBJ1-5; the D call of TRBD1 rests on TCRdb alone, since no DNA is present to check it. The V gene's germline CDR1 is MDHEN and CDR2 SYDVKM. CDR3 length: 16 amino acids. CDR3: CASSPRTGGGNQPQHF.

The chain couples TRBV20-1 to TRBJ2-1; there is no DNA to check the TCRdb D call of TRBD1. The CDR3 spans 15 residues. Germline V lookup: CDR1 DFQATT, CDR2 SNEGSKA (reference sequence). The CDR3 sequence is CSAPGGALFLNEQFF.

The chain uses TRBV4-2 and TRBJ2-5; TCRdb reports TRBD2, a call that lacks DNA to check it against. The CDR3 has 16 amino acids. The germline CDR1 and CDR2 sequences are LGHNA and YNFKEQ. This CDR3 reads CASSSKSGGARETQYF.

The chain combines TRBV28 with TRBJ2-2; TCRdb outputs TRBD2, but without DNA this stays unchecked. Germline values: CDR1 MDHEN, CDR2 SYDVKM. The CDR3 has 17 amino acids. Here the CDR3 reads CASSRIPRLARTGELFF.

CDR3 amino acids: CASTDRGEETQYF. The chain employs TRBV12-3 or TRBV12-4 and TRBJ2-5; TCRdb proposes TRBD1, but this gene call is untestable without DNA. CDR3 size: 13 residues.

The chain recombines TRBV7-3 with TRBJ2-1. There are 15 residues in the CDR3. Germline-derived CDR1 and CDR2 are SGHTA and FQGTGA. CDR3 sequence reads: CASSLYSDPYNEQFF.

The CDR3 spells CASSFSDRSEQYF. This chain connects TRBV7-8 to TRBJ2-7. The CDR3 has 13 amino acids. Germline V gene sequence: CDR1 SGHVS, CDR2 FQNEAQ.

The chain links TRBV30 to TRBJ1-5. Germline lookup yields CDR1 GTSNPN and CDR2 SVGIG (reference sequence). The CDR3 has 12 amino acids. The CDR3 region is CAWSVPGQPQHF.

J is TRBJ2-7 and V is TRBV6-5; TCRdb's D call, TRBD2, is unchecked because there is no DNA. This CDR3 has 15 residues. Per germline, CDR1 MNHEY and CDR2 SVGAGI. CDR3 residues: CASTRSGTTYYEQYF.

The chain employs TRBV10-3 and TRBJ2-1; TCRdb's D call of TRBD2 is untestable without DNA. Germline assignment: CDR1 ENHRY and CDR2 SYGVKD. There are 16 residues in the CDR3. The CDR3 is CAIRGRLAAPYNEQFF.

The V gene is TRBV29-1, the J gene TRBJ2-1; checking the TCRdb D call of TRBD1 is not possible without DNA. Germline V CDR1 and CDR2: SQVTM, ANQGSEA. The CDR3 totals 18 residues. The CDR3 region is CSVEMGVGRFRSYNEQFF.

The chain recombines TRBV19 with TRBJ2-1. In germline, CDR1 is LNHDA, CDR2 SQIVND (reference sequence). The CDR3 is 14 amino acids. The CDR3 region is CASSIVSSYNEQFF. The full variable domain, with the rest looked up from reference TRBV19 and TRBJ2-1, is DGGITQSPKYLFRKEGQNVTLSCEQNLNHDAMYWYRQDPGQGLRLIYYSQIVNDFQKGDIAEGYSVSREKKESFPLTVTSAQKNPTAFYLCASSIVSSYNEQFFGPGTRLTVL.

V is TRBV27 and J is TRBJ1-1; TCRdb's D gene call, TRBD1, goes unchecked for lack of DNA. There are 14 residues in the CDR3. CDR1 is MNHEY and CDR2 is SMNVEV in the germline V gene (reference sequence). The CDR3 loop is CASSLLGTKTEAFF.

This chain links TRBV12-3 or TRBV12-4 with TRBJ2-3; TCRdb gives TRBD2 as the D gene, but with no DNA this cannot be confirmed. This CDR3 is built from 16 residues. CDR3 residues: CASSQWTSSPTDTQYF.

The V gene is TRBV6-6, the J gene TRBJ2-1; TCRdb's D gene call, TRBD2, goes unchecked for lack of DNA. This CDR3 is built from 13 residues. The germline CDR1 and CDR2 sequences are MNHNY and SVGAGI (reference sequence). The chain's CDR3 is CASTPGPRGEQFF.

The V call is TRBV5-5, the J call TRBJ2-2. Germline CDR1 is SGHKS and CDR2 is YYEKEE (reference sequence). The CDR3 is 13 amino acids. CDR3 sequence reads: CASSLGWTGELFF.

The chain has TRBV11-2 and TRBJ2-1. CDR1 is SGHAT, CDR2 FQNNGV, per germline. This CDR3 is built from 14 residues. CDR3 residues: CASSPRWGGNEQFF.

V usage is TRBV27 and J usage is TRBJ2-7; TCRdb outputs TRBD1, but without DNA this stays unchecked. The CDR3 is 16 residues long. CDR1 MNHEY and CDR2 SMNVEV come from the germline V gene (reference sequence). CDR3 region: CASSPGTGAPPHEQYF.

The V and J genes are TRBV7-9 and TRBJ2-7; TCRdb calls TRBD1, which cannot be checked without DNA. Germline CDR1 SEHNR, CDR2 FQNEAQ (reference sequence). The CDR3 is made up of 14 amino acids. CDR3 sequence: CASRPGLGSYEQYF.